The clone carrying this T cell receptor (beta chain) was seen a few times. Alongside a J-beta primer mix, a sample-barcoded 5' primer served in a second PCR lasting roughly 7 to 11 cycles. MiXCR, run by TCRdb on the 5' RACE reads, gives a single entry per CDR3 protein. The table records 650,000 to 1,000,000 distinct CDR3 sequences, 35% to 50% of them present only once. This sample was taken from a study of blood T cells in healthy people across ages. Sample: blood. The receptor was isolated from an elderly man in good health.

The CDR3 region has the DNA TGCAGTGCCCCAGGGACTCCCGAGGGCTACGAGCAGTACTTC. Protein product: CSAPGTPEGYEQYF. The chain uses TRBV20-1 and TRBJ2-7, with a tentative D call TRBD2 (6 bases). CDR1 is DFQATT, CDR2 SNEGSKA, per germline (reference sequence). The CDR3 spans 14 residues. Trimming cost V 6 bases and J 3 bases, with 18 bases left between them.